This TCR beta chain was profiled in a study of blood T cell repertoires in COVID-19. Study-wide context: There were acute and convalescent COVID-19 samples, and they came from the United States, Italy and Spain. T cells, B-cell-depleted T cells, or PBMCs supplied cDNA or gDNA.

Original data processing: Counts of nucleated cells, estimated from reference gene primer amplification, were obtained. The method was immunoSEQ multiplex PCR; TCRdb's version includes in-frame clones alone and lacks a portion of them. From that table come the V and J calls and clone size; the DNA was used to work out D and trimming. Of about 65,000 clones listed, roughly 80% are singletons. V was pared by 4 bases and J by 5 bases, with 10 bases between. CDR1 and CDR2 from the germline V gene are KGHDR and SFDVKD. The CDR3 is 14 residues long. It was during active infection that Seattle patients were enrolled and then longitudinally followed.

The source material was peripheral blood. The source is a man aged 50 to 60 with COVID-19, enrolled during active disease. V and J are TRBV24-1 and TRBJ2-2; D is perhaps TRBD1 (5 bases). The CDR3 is CATSEARVTGELFF. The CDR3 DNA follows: TGTGCCACCAGTGAGGCCAGGGTTACCGGGGAGCTGTTTTTT.